Below are 2 T cell receptor beta chains sequenced from a single sample in a study of sequential checkpoint blockade in melanoma (dated by TCRdb to between 2017 and 2020). In light of the paper, this sample's treatment or condition label describes: randomized to nivolumab then ipilimumab (arm A) or the reverse (arm B). Library construction relied on the immunoSEQ multiplex PCR assay. What TCRdb holds here is the immuneACCESS table cut down to in-frame rearrangements. Part of the clones is not present; checked against another copy, under half of the missing clones reflect an unresolved V gene, and the others are unexplained. This sample has 15,000 to 20,000 clones in its table, and just under 95% of those were observed once. Roughly 23% of the sample comes from the top ten. The sample consisted of CD8+ T cells sorted from blood (inferred from file names), taken from a patient given nivolumab and ipilimumab in sequence. These receptors were taken from a human donor with melanoma.

Comment on this clone: Within the sample, other DNA sequences also encode this same CDR3. The chain links TRBV29-1 to TRBJ2-7; the match to TRBD1 covers 10 bases. This CDR3 has 13 amino acids. Germline values: CDR1 SQVTM, CDR2 ANQGSEA. V was clipped by 6 bases and J by 6 bases; unmatched bases: 8. The CDR3 is CSVSGTGAGEQYF. The CDR3 nucleotides read TGCAGCGTCTCCGGGACAGGGGCGGGCGAGCAGTACTTC.

This clone was counted only a few times. The chain couples TRBV27 to TRBJ2-7, with TRBD2 identical over 8 bases. This CDR3 contains 13 residues. With 8 bases clipped from V and 4 bases from J, the junction kept 7 bases outside the gene matches. Germline CDR1 and CDR2: MNHEY and SMNVEV (reference sequence). The CDR3 reads CASAGLEKYEQYF. CDR3 DNA: TGTGCCAGCGCGGGACTAGAGAAATACGAGCAGTACTTC.